These 24 T cell receptor beta chains share one sample of origin, sequenced in a study of control samples from healthy donors and cancer patients. The assay was immunoSEQ multiplex PCR, and TCRdb's table has in-frame clones only and misses some. This sample has around 150,000 clones, with approximately 94% found just once. The sample was PBMCs. Receptors originate from a man between 60 and 70 years old with colorectal cancer.

The rearrangement links TRBV6-5 to TRBJ1-2, with TRBD1 identical over 8 bases. The CDR3 loop spans 15 amino acids. Germline CDR1 reads MNHEY; CDR2 reads SVGAGI. V lost 7 bases and J lost 0; bases outside the gene matches: 7. CDR3 sequence reads: CASTGQAPANYGYTF. The DNA for the CDR3 is TGTGCCAGCACGGGACAGGCACCAGCTAACTATGGCTACACCTTC.

The rearrangement uses TRBV9 and TRBJ2-2; no firm D call. The CDR3 loop spans 13 amino acids. V dropped 4 bases and J dropped 4 bases, with 8 bases sitting between them. Germline V gene data show CDR1 as SGDLS and CDR2 as YYNGEE. CDR3 in DNA: TGTGCCAGCAGCCCTACCAGCACCGGGGAGCTGTTTTTT. It is translated as CASSPTSTGELFF.

The CDR3 DNA sequence: TGTGCCAGCGGCCAGGGGGGTGGCTACACCTTC. This sequence encodes CASGQGGGYTF. The chain carries TRBV12-3 or TRBV12-4 and TRBJ1-2, with 7 bases lining up with TRBD1. CDR3 size: 11 residues. Losses at the gene ends were 8 bases for V and 7 bases for J; bases not matched to a gene: 4.

This chain joins TRBV6-5 and TRBJ1-2; D remains ambiguous. This CDR3 is 15 amino acids long. Germline V lookup: CDR1 MNHEY, CDR2 SVGAGI. Trimming took off 0 bases at V and 4 bases at J, with 12 bases between the two ends. CDR3 region: CASSYSSRQTYGYTF. The CDR3, as DNA: TGTGCCAGCAGTTACTCGAGTAGGCAGACCTATGGCTACACCTTC.

CDR3 DNA sequence: TGCGCCAGCAGCCCAATCTTTATGGGCAAAGAGACCCAGTACTTC. Protein sequence: CASSPIFMGKETQYF. The gene calls are TRBV4-1 and TRBJ2-5; no clear D. Trimming removed 4 bases from V and 3 bases from J, with 15 bases in between. Germline CDR1 is MGHRA and CDR2 is YSYEKL. The CDR3 has 15 amino acids.

The chain joins TRBV11-1 to TRBJ1-2, with 8 bases aligning to TRBD1. The CDR3 totals 13 residues. The germline V gene has CDR1 SGHAT and CDR2 FQDESV (reference sequence). Trimming at V came to 6 bases and at J to 6 bases, leaving 6 bases not matched to a gene. The CDR3 is CASSVDRGDGYTF. The CDR3 coding sequence is TGTGCCAGCAGTGTCGACAGGGGTGATGGCTACACCTTC.

J is TRBJ1-4 and V is TRBV30, with D possibly matching TRBD1 (5 bases). The V gene's germline CDR1 is GTSNPN and CDR2 SVGIG (reference sequence). This CDR3 has 15 residues. V gave up 0 bases and J gave up 4 bases, with 12 bases separating them. The DNA of the CDR3 is TGTGCCTGGAGTGTATTGCAGGGAATTAATGAAAAACTGTTTTTT. Translating it yields CAWSVLQGINEKLFF. The full variable domain, in which reference TRBV30 and TRBJ1-4 provide the parts outside the CDR3, is SQTIHQWPATLVQPVGSPLSLECTVEGTSNPNLYWYRQAAGRGLQLLFYSVGIGQISSEVPQNLSASRPQDRQFILSSKKLLLSDSGFYLCAWSVLQGINEKLFFGSGTQLSVL.

This clone showed up just a few times. The rearrangement uses TRBV27 and TRBJ2-1; 8 nucleotides align to TRBD1. J gave up 6 bases and V 6 bases, and 10 bases lay outside the gene matches. From germline, CDR1 is MNHEY and CDR2 SMNVEV (reference sequence). The CDR3 runs 15 residues. The DNA of the CDR3 is TGTGCCAGCAGAACTGGACAGGGAATGTTCAATGAGCAGTTCTTC. It is translated as CASRTGQGMFNEQFF.

The V call is TRBV29-1, the J call TRBJ2-5; perhaps TRBD1 as D (5 bases). Per germline, CDR1 SQVTM and CDR2 ANQGSEA. The CDR3 extends over 14 amino acids. V lost 6 bases and J lost 2, with 16 bases in between. The CDR3 DNA is TGCAGCGTGACTCATCCAGGGCCGCAAGAGACCCAGTACTTC. Protein sequence: CSVTHPGPQETQYF. Variable domain in full (rest from reference TRBV29-1 and TRBJ2-5): SAVISQKPSRDICQRGTSLTIQCQVDSQVTMMFWYRQQPGQSLTLIATANQGSEATYESGFVIDKFPISRPNLTFSTLTVSNMSPEDSSIYLCSVTHPGPQETQYFGPGTRLLVL.

The chain is built from TRBV6-2 or TRBV6-3 and TRBJ2-6; TRBD1 matches at 10 bases. The V segment lost 5 bases and the J segment 3 bases; nucleotides outside the gene matches: 4. Looked up from germline, CDR1 is MNHEY and CDR2 is SVGEGT. The CDR3 loop spans 16 amino acids. As DNA, the CDR3 is TGTGCCAGCAGTCGACAGGGGGCTGTTGGGGCCAACGTCCTGACTTTC. Translating it yields CASSRQGAVGANVLTF.

The chain has TRBV25-1 and TRBJ2-7; TRBD1 matches at 10 bases. Losses at the gene ends were 6 bases for V and 2 bases for J; bases not matched to a gene: 7. Germline CDR1 and CDR2: MGHDK and SYGVNS. This CDR3 spans 15 amino acids. The CDR3 nucleotides read TGTGCCAGCAGGGCCCCCGGACAGGGGGCCTACGAGCAGTACTTC. Translation: CASRAPGQGAYEQYF.

The sample holds one count of this clone. The chain joins TRBV6-5 to TRBJ1-1; tentatively, D is TRBD1 (5 bases). This CDR3 is 14 amino acids long. The ends were cut back, 7 bases at V and 2 bases at J, with 14 bases in the middle. Looked up from germline, CDR1 is MNHEY and CDR2 is SVGAGI. CDR3 amino acids: CASTPGQGNTEAFF. The CDR3, as DNA: TGTGCCAGCACCCCCGGGCAGGGAAACACTGAAGCTTTCTTT.

The chain employs TRBV19 and TRBJ1-1, with D perhaps TRBD1 (5 bases). V was clipped by 3 bases and J by 3 bases, with 14 bases between them. The CDR3 covers 15 residues. Germline CDR1 and CDR2: LNHDA and SQIVND (reference sequence). The CDR3 DNA follows: TGTGCCAGTAGTATGGGGACCGGAGGCCACACTGAAGCTTTCTTT. This gives the protein CASSMGTGGHTEAFF.

The V gene is TRBV6-2 or TRBV6-3, the J gene TRBJ1-5; 8 positions agree with TRBD1. The CDR3 length is 15 residues. After removal of 2 bases from V and 4 bases from J, the junction contained 4 bases not matched to a gene. Germline V lookup: CDR1 MNHEY, CDR2 SVGEGT. Here the CDR3 DNA reads TGTGCCAGCAGTTACGGGACAGGCGGAAATCAGCCCCAGCATTTT. Protein: CASSYGTGGNQPQHF.

The chain uses TRBV18 and TRBJ2-7, with 8 bases that match TRBD1. This CDR3 region has 14 residues. Trimming removed 7 bases from V and 2 bases from J; junction bases left unmatched: 7. CDR1 is KGHSH, CDR2 LQKENI, per germline. This CDR3 reads CASYETGAAYEQYF. The CDR3 nucleotides read TGTGCCAGCTATGAGACAGGGGCGGCCTACGAGCAGTACTTC. Variable domain in full (rest from reference TRBV18 and TRBJ2-7): NAGVMQNPRHLVRRRGQEARLRCSPMKGHSHVYWYRQLPEEGLKFMVYLQKENIIDESGMPKERFSAEFPKEGPSILRIQQVVRGDSAAYFCASYETGAAYEQYFGPGTRLTVT.

This chain's CDR3 is CASSLEQVQETQYF. CDR3 sequence (DNA): TGTGCCAGCAGTCTGGAACAGGTCCAAGAGACCCAGTACTTC. The V call is TRBV28, the J call TRBJ2-5; D is possibly TRBD1 (5 bases). The germline V gene encodes CDR1 MDHEN and CDR2 SYDVKM. Trimming shortened V by 5 bases and J by 1 base, and 11 bases separated the two germline ends. CDR3 size: 14 residues.

The gene calls are TRBV2 and TRBJ1-2; TRBD1 is a possible D gene (5 bases). The CDR3 is made up of 14 amino acids. CDR1 and CDR2 from the germline V gene are SNHLY and FYNNEI. V lost 6 bases to trimming and J lost 4 bases, with 15 bases between them. The CDR3 nucleotides read TGTGCCAGCAGCGAGGGACCGGGGCTCTATGGCTACACCTTC. Translation: CASSEGPGLYGYTF.

CDR3 bases: TGCAGCGTTGCCAGTCAACTCGGAAACTATGGCTACACCTTC. Its translation is CSVASQLGNYGYTF. This sequence joins TRBV29-1 and TRBJ1-2; D remains unclear. V was shortened by 4 bases and J by 2 bases, with 14 bases between the two germline ends. Germline V gene lookup returns CDR1 SQVTM and CDR2 ANQGSEA. The CDR3 is 14 residues long. The entire variable domain, with the rest obtained from reference TRBV29-1 and TRBJ1-2, is as follows: SAVISQKPSRDICQRGTSLTIQCQVDSQVTMMFWYRQQPGQSLTLIATANQGSEATYESGFVIDKFPISRPNLTFSTLTVSNMSPEDSSIYLCSVASQLGNYGYTFGSGTRLTVV.

The chain is built from TRBV28 and TRBJ2-5, with 8 bases matching TRBD1. CDR3 length: 16 residues. Germline CDR1 and CDR2: MDHEN and SYDVKM. With 7 bases clipped from V and 5 bases from J, the junction kept 15 bases outside the gene matches. This chain's CDR3 is CASNLGWGTGGETQYF. The CDR3 DNA is TGTGCCAGCAACCTGGGGTGGGGTACAGGGGGGGAGACCCAGTACTTC.

The chain has TRBV6-1 and TRBJ2-2, with TRBD2 matching 7 bases. Trimming removed 2 bases from V and 6 bases from J; junction bases left unmatched: 9. This CDR3 comprises 16 residues. Germline loops: CDR1 MNHNS, CDR2 SASEGT. In DNA form, the CDR3 reads TGTGCCAGCAGTGAATGGGGGGGAAGTAGAGCCGGGGAGCTGTTTTTT. Its protein is CASSEWGGSRAGELFF.

This rearrangement joins TRBV28 to TRBJ1-5; weak D call: TRBD1 (6 bases). Germline CDR1 MDHEN, CDR2 SYDVKM. The CDR3 totals 16 residues. The V end lost 1 base, the J end lost 6 bases, and 16 bases lay between the germline ends. The chain's CDR3 is CASSLYSQGWSQPQHF. CDR3 bases: TGTGCCAGCAGTTTATATTCTCAGGGGTGGTCTCAGCCCCAGCATTTT.

The chain employs TRBV2 and TRBJ1-6, with D possibly TRBD1 on 5 matching bases. This CDR3 comprises 16 residues. Trimming removed 6 bases from V and 0 bases from J, with 12 bases in between. The V gene's germline CDR1 is SNHLY and CDR2 FYNNEI. The CDR3 reads CASRVKRGSYNSPLHF. CDR3 nucleotides: TGTGCCAGCAGGGTAAAGAGGGGCTCCTATAATTCACCCCTCCACTTT.

The chain combines TRBV5-1 with TRBJ2-5; 7 nucleotides align to TRBD1. The CDR3 spans 15 residues. Germline V gene sequence: CDR1 SGHRS, CDR2 YFSETQ. Losses at the gene ends were 4 bases for V and 2 bases for J; bases not matched to a gene: 8. The chain's CDR3 is CASSTLQGSQETQYF. The CDR3 bases are TGCGCCAGCAGCACGCTACAGGGGAGTCAAGAGACCCAGTACTTC. The full variable domain, completed using reference TRBV5-1 and TRBJ2-5, is KAGVTQTPRYLIKTRGQQVTLSCSPISGHRSVSWYQQTPGQGLQFLFEYFSETQRNKGNFPGRFSGRQFSNSRSEMNVSTLELGDSALYLCASSTLQGSQETQYFGPGTRLLVL.

In its sample, this clone was seen once. This sequence joins TRBV7-2 and TRBJ1-5; 9 nucleotides agree with TRBD1. The CDR3 is 15 residues long. The V gene's germline CDR1 is SGHTA and CDR2 FQGNSA. V lost 5 bases to trimming and J lost 6 bases; unmatched junction nucleotides: 8. The CDR3 spells CASSPWGDRAQPQHF. The CDR3 nucleotides read TGTGCCAGCAGCCCATGGGGGGACAGGGCTCAGCCCCAGCATTTT.